The 2 T cell receptor beta chains reported below all come from one sample, sequenced in a study of metastatic and nonmetastatic thyroid tumors (dated by TCRdb to the early 2020s). Library construction relied on PCR. Data came from an Illumina HiSeq 4000. TCRdb took the public reads, trimmed them with fastp at Q25, ran MiXCR for clone calling and kept in-frame beta chains. The sample table holds some 35,000 clones, of which about 29% were seen once. Jointly, the top ten make up around 7.6% of the sample. No patient had received any treatment before thyroid surgery. The specimen sequenced was blood. These receptors originate from a female donor with papillary thyroid cancer or a benign thyroid nodule (not recorded which). Some clones in this sample may be carry-over from other donors' samples.

A single count supports this clone. The missing conserved phenylalanine or tryptophan at the end of this CDR3 makes a read error likely. This rearrangement joins TRBV20-1 to TRBJ2-7, with TRBD2 as a possible D gene (6 bases). Deletions cut 0 bases from V and 3 bases from J, with 9 bases between. The CDR3 has 13 amino acids. Germline loops: CDR1 DFQATT, CDR2 SNEGSKA (reference sequence). In DNA, the CDR3 is TGCAGTGCTAGAGACGGGACTTTCTACGAGCAGTACCCC. Amino acids: CSARDGTFYEQYP.

This clone was seen only a few times. The V call is TRBV6-1, the J call TRBJ2-7; 7 bases map to TRBD2. CDR1 and CDR2 (germline): MNHNS, SASEGT. J lost 3 bases, V lost 5 bases, and 4 bases had no gene match. CDR3 length: 13 amino acids. The CDR3 here is CASSLAVLYEQYF. For the CDR3, the DNA is TGTGCCAGCAGTCTAGCGGTACTCTACGAGCAGTACTTC.